This T cell receptor (beta chain) was recovered during a study of cytomegalovirus exposure and HLA in healthy donors. Background on the study: A subsequent analysis stated that the 100 to 150 validation repertoires were run on the same platform as the approximately 610 first-cohort repertoires. General observations from the study: For cytomegalovirus status, the classifier reportedly gave diagnoses with high specificity and sensitivity.

The donors were members of the roughly 130-subject validation cohort (separate from the roughly 700-subject first cohort). Data came from immunoSEQ multiplex PCR; TCRdb stores just in-frame clones and leaves some out. Of almost 75,000 clones in the sample, over 80% were seen once. The germline gives CDR1 SGHTA, CDR2 FQGNSA. J lost 5 bases, V lost 6 bases, and 4 bases had no gene match. CDR3 length: 13 residues. Note on this clone: Its specificity is unknown.

This sequence joins TRBV7-2 and TRBJ1-2, with 9 positions matching TRBD1. The sequenced sample was PBMCs. The source is a man younger than 45 in good health and CMV-seronegative. The CDR3 bases are TGTGCCAGCAGTACCGGGACAGGGTATGGCTACACCTTC. This encodes CASSTGTGYGYTF.